This entry describes one T cell receptor beta chain. Its antigen is undetermined. Germline V gene sequence: CDR1 SNHLY, CDR2 FYNNEI. V was shortened by 4 bases and J by 0 bases, with 9 bases between the two germline ends. CDR3 length: 15 amino acids. The record originates from a study of Ad26.COV2.S vaccination and SARS-CoV-2 variants. The repertoire was sequenced with immunoSEQ multiplex PCR; TCRdb's copy has only in-frame clones and lacks some. The sample has about 350,000 clones; about 88% are singletons. Treatment specified: around 19 received Ad26.COV2.S at low or high dose, single or two shots; 5 received placebo; per-sample allocation not given. Each sample was drawn 63 days after the first injection (of vaccine or placebo). Boston supplied an adult donor aged 18-55 years. The vaccine antigen was prefusion-stabilized Wuhan SARS-CoV-2 spike. General study points: Analyses of TCR breadth and depth may have underestimated total T cell responses.

This receptor was obtained from a person between 18 and 65 years old who received the Ad26.COV2.S COVID-19 vaccine or a placebo. J is TRBJ2-2 and V is TRBV2; D is unclear. Here the sequenced sample was peripheral blood, taken in a trial of Ad26.COV2.S vaccine versus placebo. The CDR3 spells CASSGTAANTGELFF. For the CDR3, the DNA is TGTGCCAGCAGTGGGACCGCTGCGAACACCGGGGAGCTGTTTTTT.